This T cell receptor (beta chain) derives from a study of T cell responses to AZD1222 COVID-19 vaccine. Repertoires were generated with immunoSEQ multiplex PCR, while TCRdb's copy carries only in-frame clones and drops some. The repertoire holds about 110,000 clones, approximately 89% seen once, with 3.1% in the top ten. The CDR3 spans 13 residues. Trimming took off 4 bases at V and 0 bases at J, with 5 bases between the two ends. CDR1 is KGHDR and CDR2 is SFDVKD in the germline V gene. With respect to this clone: Antigen specificity is unknown.

Study-level points and caveats: In the spike-specific TCR repertoire, nearly half reportedly target unmutated variant regions. The repertoires were collected only after the peak T cell response. Two AZD1222 administrations were followed by greater Spike-specific TCR breadth and depth.

The chain links TRBV24-1 to TRBJ1-2; D unresolved. The receptor was isolated from an adult in good health. The sample here was peripheral blood, taken on day 0 of MenACWY control vaccination. DNA of the CDR3: TGTGCCACCAGTGACTCAGCTAACTATGGCTACACCTTC. This codes for CATSDSANYGYTF.